Shown below are 22 T cell receptor beta chains from a single sample sequenced in a study of cytomegalovirus exposure and HLA in healthy donors. With 60 Vbeta and 13 Jbeta primers, the PCR was carried out. Using immunoSEQ multiplex PCR, the repertoire was profiled, and TCRdb retains in-frame clones only, with some absent. The data show over 120,000 clones, around 80% seen once. Sequences were obtained from PBMCs. Receptors were obtained from a man aged 40-55 years in good health and CMV-seronegative.

This chain uses TRBV5-1 with TRBJ2-5; D uncertain. V lost 2 bases and J lost 4, with 15 bases in between. The CDR3 sequence is 15 residues long. Germline V CDR1 and CDR2: SGHRS, YFSETQ. The CDR3 coding sequence is TGCGCCAGCAGCTTACATACAGTGGCAGGAGAGACCCAGTACTTC. This codes for CASSLHTVAGETQYF.

V gene TRBV2 combines with J gene TRBJ1-6; TRBD1 aligns across 8 bases. V lost 6 bases and J lost 8; bases outside the gene matches: 3. Germline V lookup: CDR1 SNHLY, CDR2 FYNNEI. The CDR3 is 13 amino acids. CDR3 coding DNA: TGTGCCAGCAGCGGACAGGGACATTCACCCCTCCACTTT. This encodes CASSGQGHSPLHF.

V is TRBV6-5 and J is TRBJ2-7; 10 bases agree with TRBD1. Looked up from germline, CDR1 is MNHEY and CDR2 is SVGAGI. The J segment lost 3 bases and the V segment lost 3 bases, leaving 5 bases of the junction unmatched. This CDR3 is built from 15 residues. The CDR3: CASSYGGTGDYEQYF. The CDR3 coding sequence is TGTGCCAGCAGTTATGGGGGGACAGGGGACTACGAGCAGTACTTC.

The J gene is TRBJ2-3, the V gene TRBV7-2; D may be TRBD2 (5 bases). CDR3 length: 13 amino acids. V dropped 2 bases and J dropped 5 bases, with 8 bases sitting between them. Germline lookup yields CDR1 SGHTA and CDR2 FQGNSA. As DNA, the CDR3 is TGTGCCAGCAGCTTAATCAGCGGAGATACGCAGTATTTT. Protein: CASSLISGDTQYF.

Regarding this clone: The same CDR3 arises from other DNA sequences in this sample as well. This CDR3 reads CASSLQASNTEAFF. CDR3 DNA: TGCGCCAGCAGCTTGCAGGCCTCGAACACTGAAGCTTTCTTT. The chain couples TRBV5-1 to TRBJ1-1; D gene unclear. The CDR3 contains 14 residues. Germline V gene sequence: CDR1 SGHRS, CDR2 YFSETQ. Trimming removed 1 base from V and 1 base from J, with 8 bases in between.

V and J are TRBV14 and TRBJ1-2, with 11 bases that match TRBD1. V shed 4 bases and J 4 bases; nucleotides not matched to a gene: 5. Germline lookup yields CDR1 SGHDN and CDR2 FVKESK. This CDR3 is built from 15 residues. The CDR3 here is CASSPGTGGFYGYTF. The CDR3 DNA reads as TGTGCCAGCAGCCCCGGGACAGGGGGTTTCTATGGCTACACCTTC.

This clone appeared a few times. J is TRBJ2-1 and V is TRBV7-2; weak D call: TRBD2 (6 bases). Trimming stripped 1 base from V and 7 bases from J, with 11 bases between. This CDR3 has 14 residues. CDR1 is SGHTA and CDR2 is FQGNSA in the germline V gene. The CDR3 DNA reads TGTGCCAGCAGCTTAGTACTAGCTAGAAATGAGCAGTTCTTC. Translating gives CASSLVLARNEQFF.

The gene calls are TRBV5-4 and TRBJ2-1, with 8 bases that match TRBD2. The CDR3 extends over 13 amino acids. In germline, CDR1 is SGHNT, CDR2 YYREEE (reference sequence). With V trimmed by 0 bases and J by 7 bases, 0 bases remained unmatched. The CDR3, as DNA: TGTGCCAGCAGCTTGGCGGGGGGGAATGAGCAGTTCTTC. Translated, it gives CASSLAGGNEQFF.

V and J are TRBV19 and TRBJ1-1; D is unclear. V was shortened by 6 bases and J by 7 bases, with 18 bases between the two germline ends. The germline gives CDR1 LNHDA, CDR2 SQIVND (reference sequence). This CDR3 is built from 14 residues. CDR3 DNA sequence: TGTGCCAGTAGAGAAATCCGATCGGTGGTTGAAGCTTTCTTT. Translated, it gives CASREIRSVVEAFF.

On this clone itself: At one boundary the junction diverges from the germline segment, which might be a read error. The chain employs TRBV29-1 and TRBJ2-2; tentatively, D is TRBD1 (7 bases). Germline-derived CDR1 and CDR2 are SQVTM and ANQGSEA. The CDR3 covers 16 residues. The CDR3 is CSGGDSQTSNTGELLF. Here the CDR3 DNA reads TGCAGCGGCGGGGACAGTCAAACTTCGAACACCGGGGAGCTGCTTTTT.

This clone was found a few times. V gene TRBV6-1 combines with J gene TRBJ1-3; 11 nucleotides match TRBD1. J gave up 9 bases and V 4 bases, and 5 bases lay outside the gene matches. The CDR3 covers 14 residues. Germline V lookup: CDR1 MNHNS, CDR2 SASEGT. The CDR3 nucleotides are TGTGCCAGCAGTGGAGGGACAGGGGGTCGCACCATATATTTT. Protein sequence: CASSGGTGGRTIYF.

The genes are TRBV9 and TRBJ2-1; the match to TRBD1 covers 10 bases. Germline CDR1 and CDR2: SGDLS and YYNGEE. The CDR3 covers 19 residues. V was pared by 2 bases and J by 0 bases, with 11 bases of the junction left unmatched. CDR3 region: CASSVRQGAPSSSYNEQFF. The CDR3 nucleotides read TGTGCCAGCAGCGTTCGACAGGGGGCCCCCTCGAGCTCCTACAATGAGCAGTTCTTC.

This sequence joins TRBV6-1 and TRBJ1-4, with 7 bases identical to TRBD1. CDR1 MNHNS and CDR2 SASEGT come from the germline V gene. This CDR3 spans 14 amino acids. Trimming at V came to 8 bases and at J to 8 bases, leaving 11 bases not matched to a gene. In nucleotides, the CDR3 is TGTGCCAGCTGGATGGGCAGGGGGAACGAAAAACTGTTTTTT. Protein sequence: CASWMGRGNEKLFF.

The V gene is TRBV19, the J gene TRBJ1-3; tentative D call: TRBD1 (5 bases). The CDR3 is 14 amino acids. Trimming removed 7 bases at V and 0 bases at J, with 10 bases between. CDR1 LNHDA and CDR2 SQIVND come from the germline V gene (reference sequence). CDR3 sequence: CASTPGGSGNTIYF. The CDR3 DNA reads TGTGCCAGTACGCCGGGGGGCTCTGGAAACACCATATATTTT.

This clone turned up a few times. The chain carries TRBV6-5 and TRBJ2-7; tentatively, D is TRBD2 (5 bases). The germline CDR1 and CDR2 sequences are MNHEY and SVGAGI. Trimming took 0 bases from V and 9 from J, leaving 9 bases between them. There are 12 residues in the CDR3. For the CDR3, the DNA is TGTGCCAGCAGTTACTCCGGGCTAGCGCAGTACTTC. It yields the protein CASSYSGLAQYF.

The rearrangement uses TRBV5-1 and TRBJ2-2, with 7 nucleotides matching TRBD1. The CDR3 has 14 amino acids. Losses at the gene ends were 8 bases for V and 3 bases for J; bases not matched to a gene: 7. Per the germline V gene, CDR1 is SGHRS and CDR2 is YFSETQ. CDR3 nucleotides: TGCGCCAGTCGGGACAGCTTATACACCGGGGAGCTGTTTTTT. Encoded protein: CASRDSLYTGELFF.

The V call is TRBV5-1, the J call TRBJ2-1; D unresolved. The CDR3 totals 15 residues. CDR1 and CDR2 (germline): SGHRS, YFSETQ. V was clipped by 0 bases and J by 1 base, with 8 bases between them. CDR3 DNA sequence: TGCGCCAGCAGCTTGGATCCGGTGTCCTACAATGAGCAGTTCTTC. It encodes CASSLDPVSYNEQFF.

The rearrangement uses TRBV7-3 and TRBJ2-1; perhaps TRBD1 as D (5 bases). V gave up 4 bases and J gave up 5 bases, with 18 bases separating them. Germline assignment: CDR1 SGHTA and CDR2 FQGTGA. The length of the CDR3 is 16 residues. The CDR3 protein is CASSSHARQGNNEQFF. CDR3 nucleotide sequence: TGTGCCAGCAGCTCCCATGCTCGGCAGGGAAACAATGAGCAGTTCTTC.

The chain joins TRBV12-5 to TRBJ1-1, with TRBD1 matching 7 bases. The CDR3 extends over 13 amino acids. V was pared by 1 base and J by 5 bases, with 1 base of the junction left unmatched. Germline assignment: CDR1 LGHNT and CDR2 FRNRAP. The CDR3, as DNA: TGTGCTAGTGGTTTGGACAGGGGTACTGAAGCTTTCTTT. Protein: CASGLDRGTEAFF.

The chain carries TRBV10-1 and TRBJ2-5; no reliable D call. Germline V gives CDR1 WNHNN, CDR2 SYGVQD (reference sequence). CDR3 size: 13 residues. V was cut by 0 bases and J by 5 bases, with 7 bases left in between. CDR3 in DNA: TGCGCCAGCAGTGAGTCGCCTCAGGAGACCCAGTACTTC. The encoded protein is CASSESPQETQYF.

The chain employs TRBV2 and TRBJ2-5; D gene unclear. Gene TRBJ2-7 matches the end of the DNA better, so the J call may be wrong. The CDR3 loop spans 15 amino acids. Germline assignment: CDR1 SNHLY and CDR2 FYNNEI. As DNA, the CDR3 is TGTGCCAGCAGTGGTTGGCAGGCCGCCTCCTACGAGCAGTACTTC. As protein: CASSGWQAASYEQYF.

The chain has TRBV6-1 and TRBJ1-1; D is uncertain. V was shortened by 6 bases and J by 2 bases, with 10 bases between the two germline ends. Germline values: CDR1 MNHNS, CDR2 SASEGT. The CDR3 is 13 amino acids. The chain's CDR3 is CASRGQHNTEAFF. The CDR3 DNA follows: TGTGCCAGCAGGGGCCAGCATAACACTGAAGCTTTCTTT.